This T cell receptor beta chain was retrieved from a study of T cell repertoires in cytomegalovirus infection. Across the study: Newly reported HLA-C-restricted and thoroughly characterized HLA-B-restricted CMV epitopes were employed. Indications came from public TCR beta signatures; they pointed to CMV infection and to a matching HLA type.

Germline-derived CDR1 and CDR2 are KGHSH and LQKENI. V lost 2 bases and J lost 0, with 14 bases in between. CDR3 length: 17 residues. TCRdb called the reads again in MiXCR, with one record for every CDR3 protein. Found here are fewer than 900,000 distinct CDR3 sequences, approximately 32% of them singletons; the top ten hold roughly 14%. Broader study findings: CMV-specific TCR beta clonotypes restricted by HLA-C dominated the ex vivo response. Summed frequency of shared TCR beta families picked out CMV carriers who also had the relevant HLA.

In its sample, this clonotype was seen a few times. The antigen remains undetermined. This chain links TRBV18 with TRBJ2-1; no clear D gene. This clonotype was sampled from a human donor in good health (CMV status not recorded). Some clones in this sample may be carry-over from other donors' samples. Sequencing was performed on cultured CD8+ T cells from PBMCs, taken from culture after CMV antigen stimulation. The CDR3 sequence is CASSPSPELSSYNEQFF. CDR3 sequence (DNA): TGTGCCAGCTCACCAAGTCCCGAGCTAAGCTCCTACAATGAGCAGTTCTTC.